The 9 T cell receptor beta chains below all came from one sample that was sequenced in a study of blood T cell repertoires in COVID-19. The data were produced by immunoSEQ multiplex PCR, yet TCRdb's version contains in-frame clones alone and is incomplete. The data hold a few hundred thousand clones, with 65% to 85% observed a single time. The specimen was PBMCs or T cells enriched from blood (not recorded which). These receptors were collected from a man aged 45-65 years who had recovered from COVID-19.

The table lists this clone with a few counts. This chain links TRBV29-1 with TRBJ1-1; 9 nucleotides agree with TRBD1. The CDR3 totals 14 residues. V was pared by 7 bases and J by 2 bases, with 8 bases of the junction left unmatched. The germline CDR1 and CDR2 sequences are SQVTM and ANQGSEA. In DNA form, the CDR3 reads TGCAGCGCCCGGACAGGGGTACCCAACACTGAAGCTTTCTTT. It translates to CSARTGVPNTEAFF.

This chain joins TRBV6-5 and TRBJ2-2, with a possible D match to TRBD1 (5 bases). Germline V gene sequence: CDR1 MNHEY, CDR2 SVGAGI. The CDR3 is made up of 15 amino acids. The ends were cut back, 7 bases at V and 0 bases at J, with 12 bases in the middle. CDR3 in DNA: TGTGCCAGCAAACAACAGGAGTCGAACACCGGGGAGCTGTTTTTT. Protein: CASKQQESNTGELFF.

V and J are TRBV11-2 and TRBJ1-6; no definite D call. Per the germline V gene, CDR1 is SGHAT and CDR2 is FQNNGV. The CDR3 runs 15 residues. The germline V and J ends were trimmed by 1 base and 5 bases, with 9 bases remaining between them. The CDR3, as DNA: TGTGCCAGCAGCTTAGTAGTAGATAATAATTCACCCCTCCACTTT. Residues: CASSLVVDNNSPLHF.

The chain recombines TRBV13 with TRBJ1-3; no clear D gene. Trimming took 5 bases from V and 4 from J, leaving 6 bases between them. CDR1 is PRHDT, CDR2 FYEKMQ, per germline (reference sequence). The CDR3 contains 12 residues. The CDR3 nucleotides are TGTGCCAGCAGCGTCGGGGGAAACACCATATATTTT. Encoded protein: CASSVGGNTIYF.

The V gene is TRBV5-4, the J gene TRBJ2-1; no firm D call. CDR3 size: 14 residues. CDR1 is SGHNT and CDR2 is YYREEE in the germline V gene (reference sequence). V was cut by 0 bases and J by 0 bases, with 4 bases left in between. The CDR3 spells CASSLVSSYNEQFF. CDR3 in DNA: TGTGCCAGCAGCTTGGTTAGCTCCTACAATGAGCAGTTCTTC.

This clone showed up many times. This chain joins TRBV11-3 and TRBJ2-5; TRBD2 agrees at 8 bases. The CDR3 has 15 amino acids. Germline values: CDR1 SGHNT, CDR2 YENEEA. The V and J ends lost 0 bases and 4 bases, in that order; junction bases with no gene match: 4. The CDR3 region has the DNA TGTGCCAGCAGCTTAGACGCGGGGGGCGGAGAGACCCAGTACTTC. This sequence encodes CASSLDAGGGETQYF.

V is TRBV19 and J is TRBJ2-2; 12 bases match TRBD2. Germline V lookup: CDR1 LNHDA, CDR2 SQIVND (reference sequence). Germline trimming cut 7 bases from V and 3 bases from J; bases unmatched to any gene: 12. The CDR3 runs 18 residues. CDR3 amino acids: CASTRWTSGTLYTGELFF. The DNA of the CDR3 is TGTGCCAGTACCCGGTGGACTAGCGGGACCTTGTACACCGGGGAGCTGTTTTTT. The full variable domain, rest sourced from reference TRBV19 and TRBJ2-2, is DGGITQSPKYLFRKEGQNVTLSCEQNLNHDAMYWYRQDPGQGLRLIYYSQIVNDFQKGDIAEGYSVSREKKESFPLTVTSAQKNPTAFYLCASTRWTSGTLYTGELFFGEGSRLTVL.

As DNA, the CDR3 is TGCGCCAGCAGCTCGACAGGGGGCCATCAGCCCCAGCATTTT. It yields the protein CASSSTGGHQPQHF. The chain carries TRBV5-1 and TRBJ1-5, with TRBD1 identical over 10 bases. The V gene end was trimmed by 3 bases and the J gene end by 5 bases; junction bases not matched to a gene: 2. The CDR3 loop spans 14 amino acids. CDR1 and CDR2 (germline): SGHRS, YFSETQ.

The rearrangement uses TRBV14 and TRBJ1-6; no firm D call. The CDR3 length is 12 residues. Between the trimmed V and J ends, which lost 4 bases and 7 bases, there was a span of 5 bases. Looked up from germline, CDR1 is SGHDN and CDR2 is FVKESK. This CDR3 is CASSRLNSPLHF. The CDR3 nucleotides are TGTGCCAGCAGCCGACTGAATTCACCCCTCCACTTT.